This T cell receptor beta chain was found in a study of vaccination effects on CD4 cells after COVID-19. Viral peptide pools were used in the ViraFEST assay to expand antigen-specific CD4+ T cells, and sequencing came afterward. CD4+ T cell isolation took place after 10 days of culture. Two doses of BNT162b2 or mRNA-1273 vaccine were administered to participants. Each culture had half its medium swapped for IL-2 medium on days 3 and 7. A word on this clone: No antigen is known for it.

Method: immunoSEQ multiplex PCR; TCRdb's copy keeps in-frame clones and lacks some. The table lists approximately 78,000 clones, approximately 80% of them singletons. The V segment lost 3 bases and the J segment 1 base; nucleotides outside the gene matches: 9. Per the germline V gene, CDR1 is LNHDA and CDR2 is SQIVND (reference sequence). This CDR3 spans 18 amino acids. The clonotype was recovered from a human donor who received a COVID-19 vaccine. The V gene is TRBV19, the J gene TRBJ1-4; 9 nucleotides align to TRBD1. The source material was CD4+ T cells from PBMCs cultured with HCoV-229E spike peptides, sampled after COVID-19 vaccination. CDR3: CASSIDRDRVGTNEKLFF. The CDR3 nucleotides read TGTGCCAGTAGTATCGACCGGGACAGGGTTGGAACTAATGAAAAACTGTTTTTT.